This T cell receptor beta chain was sequenced during a study of blood T cell repertoires in COVID-19. Background on the study: Both acute and convalescent COVID-19 samples were obtained from the United States, Italy and Spain.

The CDR3 is made up of 15 amino acids. Germline loops: CDR1 SNHLY, CDR2 FYNNEI. V lost 2 bases and J lost 5; bases outside the gene matches: 8. Authors' analysis steps: Amplified reference gene primers provided the basis for estimating nucleated cell counts. Sequencing used immunoSEQ multiplex PCR; TCRdb keeps in-frame clones, though not all of them. D and trimming come from the DNA, and the V and J calls and clone size come from that table. The sample has 150,000 to 200,000 clones, roughly 84% seen once. This chain links TRBV2 with TRBJ2-5, with TRBD2 matching 7 bases. The TCR sequence derives from a woman aged 45-60 years who had recovered from COVID-19. Sample: PBMCs or T cells enriched from blood (not recorded which). CDR3 nucleotides: TGTGCCAGCAGTGAATTTCTCGGGGGAGGGGAGACCCAGTACTTC. It translates to CASSEFLGGGETQYF.